A selection of T cell receptor beta chains follows, all from one sample in a study of cytomegalovirus exposure and HLA in healthy donors. TCRdb keeps only in-frame clones here, not all; method: immunoSEQ multiplex PCR. The sample carries about 240,000 clones, about 80% recorded once. The source material was PBMCs. The origin of the receptors is a woman aged 60-75 years in good health and CMV-seropositive. CDR3s include the opening cysteine and the closing phenylalanine or tryptophan. A D gene is named only where the DNA matches it firmly. Some rows have no size entry. The others give once, few or many, or a class for an expanded clone.

clone size: once; V gene: TRBV28; J gene: TRBJ2-2; D gene: .; CDR3 protein: CASSLSGNTGELFF; CDR3 DNA: TGTGCCAGCAGTTTATCGGGAAACACCGGGGAGCTGTTTTTT
clone size: .; V gene: TRBV28; J gene: TRBJ1-3; D gene: TRBD1; CDR3 protein: CASSRTGGLYTIYF; CDR3 DNA: TGTGCCAGCAGCAGGACAGGCGGTCTATACACCATATATTTT
clone size: .; V gene: TRBV5-4; J gene: TRBJ1-1; D gene: .; CDR3 protein: CASSSDGMNTEAFF; CDR3 DNA: TGTGCCAGCAGCTCGGACGGGATGAACACTGAAGCTTTCTTT
clone size: few; V gene: TRBV9; J gene: TRBJ2-3; D gene: .; CDR3 protein: CASSVLASRTDTQYF; CDR3 DNA: TGTGCCAGCAGCGTATTAGCCAGCCGCACAGATACGCAGTATTTT
clone size: .; V gene: TRBV5-6; J gene: TRBJ2-5; D gene: .; CDR3 protein: CASSFLVSGAQETQYF; CDR3 DNA: TGTGCCAGCAGCTTCCTTGTCTCAGGGGCCCAAGAGACCCAGTACTTC
clone size: .; V gene: TRBV25-1; J gene: TRBJ2-7; D gene: .; CDR3 protein: CASSSPGGLQANEQYF; CDR3 DNA: TGTGCCAGCAGTTCCCCCGGCGGGCTTCAAGCGAACGAGCAGTACTTC
clone size: once; V gene: TRBV5-1; J gene: TRBJ2-1; D gene: TRBD2; CDR3 protein: CASSSLEREGYNEQFF; CDR3 DNA: TGCGCCAGCAGCAGCCTCGAGCGGGAGGGGTACAATGAGCAGTTCTTC
clone size: .; V gene: TRBV14; J gene: TRBJ1-1; D gene: TRBD1; CDR3 protein: CASSRLGQGSTEAFF; CDR3 DNA: TGTGCCAGCAGCCGCCTAGGACAGGGGTCCACTGAAGCTTTCTTT
clone size: .; V gene: TRBV5-8; J gene: TRBJ1-2; D gene: .; CDR3 protein: CASSLVGAGYTF; CDR3 DNA: TGTGCCAGCAGCTTGGTGGGGGCTGGCTACACCTTC
clone size: .; V gene: TRBV14; J gene: TRBJ2-7; D gene: .; CDR3 protein: CASSQDTSRRAYEQYF; CDR3 DNA: TGTGCCAGCAGCCAAGATACTTCGCGGAGGGCCTACGAGCAGTACTTC
clone size: once; V gene: TRBV29-1; J gene: TRBJ1-1; D gene: .; CDR3 protein: CSVGGSVGEAFF; CDR3 DNA: TGCAGCGTTGGGGGCAGCGTGGGAGAAGCTTTCTTT
clone size: .; V gene: TRBV5-1; J gene: TRBJ1-1; D gene: .; CDR3 protein: CASSLPRGTNTEAFF; CDR3 DNA: TGCGCCAGCAGCCTACCTCGGGGAACGAACACTGAAGCTTTCTTT
clone size: .; V gene: TRBV14; J gene: TRBJ2-3; D gene: .; CDR3 protein: CASSLSGVRTDTQYF; CDR3 DNA: TGTGCCAGCAGCCTCTCGGGAGTGCGCACAGATACGCAGTATTTT
clone size: .; V gene: TRBV6-1; J gene: TRBJ1-2; D gene: .; CDR3 protein: CASSEAMGGYGYTF; CDR3 DNA: TGTGCCAGCAGTGAAGCGATGGGAGGCTATGGCTACACCTTC
clone size: once; V gene: TRBV29-1; J gene: TRBJ2-4; D gene: TRBD1; CDR3 protein: CSVLGQGGNIQYF; CDR3 DNA: TGCAGCGTCCTCGGACAGGGAGGAAACATTCAGTACTTC
clone size: .; V gene: TRBV19; J gene: TRBJ1-1; D gene: .; CDR3 protein: CASSIDPVNTEAFF; CDR3 DNA: TGTGCCAGTAGTATAGATCCCGTGAACACTGAAGCTTTCTTT
clone size: .; V gene: TRBV7-9; J gene: TRBJ2-7; D gene: TRBD2; CDR3 protein: CSSSLAAGVHEQYF; CDR3 DNA: TGTTCCAGCAGCTTGGCAGCGGGAGTCCACGAGCAGTACTTC
clone size: .; V gene: TRBV2; J gene: TRBJ1-5; D gene: .; CDR3 protein: CASSGAGRDQPQHF; CDR3 DNA: TGTGCCAGCAGTGGGGCAGGGAGGGATCAGCCCCAGCATTTT
clone size: .; V gene: TRBV9; J gene: TRBJ1-2; D gene: .; CDR3 protein: CASSVADSGYGYTF; CDR3 DNA: TGTGCCAGCAGCGTAGCGGACAGCGGTTATGGCTACACCTTC
clone size: .; V gene: TRBV27; J gene: TRBJ1-4; D gene: TRBD1; CDR3 protein: CASSRGTGGEKLFF; CDR3 DNA: TGTGCCAGCAGCCGCGGGACAGGGGGCGAAAAACTGTTTTTT
clone size: .; V gene: TRBV10-1; J gene: TRBJ2-7; D gene: TRBD1; CDR3 protein: CASSAQTGPYEQYF; CDR3 DNA: TGCGCCAGCAGTGCTCAGACAGGGCCCTACGAGCAGTACTTC
clone size: once; V gene: TRBV7-7; J gene: TRBJ2-2; D gene: TRBD2; CDR3 protein: CASSLIPLAGQNTGELFF; CDR3 DNA: TGTGCCAGCAGCTTAATTCCCCTAGCGGGCCAGAACACCGGGGAGCTGTTTTTT
clone size: few; V gene: TRBV5-6; J gene: TRBJ2-1; D gene: TRBD1; CDR3 protein: CASRWTGKGYNEQFF; CDR3 DNA: TGTGCCAGCAGATGGACAGGGAAAGGGTACAATGAGCAGTTCTTC
clone size: .; V gene: TRBV28; J gene: TRBJ2-7; D gene: TRBD1; CDR3 protein: CASSLSGQGREQYF; CDR3 DNA: TGTGCCAGCAGTTTATCGGGACAGGGGCGCGAGCAGTACTTC
clone size: .; V gene: TRBV15; J gene: TRBJ1-1; D gene: .; CDR3 protein: CATSRDRVGRMNTEAFF; CDR3 DNA: TGTGCCACCAGCAGAGATCGCGTAGGGAGGATGAACACTGAAGCTTTCTTT
clone size: once; V gene: TRBV5-4; J gene: TRBJ1-1; D gene: .; CDR3 protein: CASRPTEGSTEAFF; CDR3 DNA: TGTGCCAGCAGACCCACGGAGGGGAGCACTGAAGCTTTCTTT
clone size: .; V gene: TRBV19; J gene: TRBJ2-7; D gene: .; CDR3 protein: CASSSATGAYEQYF; CDR3 DNA: TGTGCCAGTAGCTCAGCTACCGGGGCCTACGAGCAGTACTTC
clone size: .; V gene: TRBV10-3; J gene: TRBJ2-2; D gene: .; CDR3 protein: CAITGVGPTSTGELFF; CDR3 DNA: TGTGCCATCACGGGGGTGGGACCTACGTCAACCGGGGAGCTGTTTTTT
clone size: .; V gene: TRBV2; J gene: TRBJ1-4; D gene: TRBD1; CDR3 protein: CASSEGDSGKLFF; CDR3 DNA: TGTGCCAGCAGTGAAGGGGACAGTGGGAAACTGTTTTTT
clone size: .; V gene: TRBV7-6; J gene: TRBJ2-7; D gene: TRBD1; CDR3 protein: CASSKADRGSEQYF; CDR3 DNA: TGTGCCAGCAGCAAGGCAGACAGGGGGTCCGAGCAGTACTTC
clone size: .; V gene: TRBV28; J gene: TRBJ2-7; D gene: TRBD2; CDR3 protein: CASSLTGLAVPGYEQYF; CDR3 DNA: TGTGCCAGCAGTTTAACGGGACTAGCGGTCCCGGGATACGAGCAGTACTTC
clone size: few; V gene: TRBV27; J gene: TRBJ1-1; D gene: .; CDR3 protein: CASSATGILGTEAFF; CDR3 DNA: TGTGCCAGCAGTGCAACAGGGATTCTCGGGACTGAAGCTTTCTTT
clone size: .; V gene: TRBV12-5; J gene: TRBJ1-6; D gene: .; CDR3 protein: CASVPGEGLGSPLHF; CDR3 DNA: TGTGCTAGTGTTCCGGGGGAGGGGCTTGGTTCACCCCTCCACTTT
clone size: .; V gene: TRBV27; J gene: TRBJ2-2; D gene: .; CDR3 protein: CASSPRGTGELFF; CDR3 DNA: TGTGCCAGCAGTCCGAGAGGGACCGGGGAGCTGTTTTTT
clone size: .; V gene: TRBV29-1; J gene: TRBJ2-5; D gene: TRBD1; CDR3 protein: CSVESRGTGRETQYF; CDR3 DNA: TGCAGCGTTGAGAGCCGAGGGACAGGACGGGAGACCCAGTACTTC
clone size: .; V gene: TRBV4-1; J gene: TRBJ2-2; D gene: TRBD2; CDR3 protein: CASSQLAGVSGELFF; CDR3 DNA: TGCGCCAGCAGCCAACTAGCGGGAGTGTCCGGGGAGCTGTTTTTT
clone size: few; V gene: TRBV9; J gene: TRBJ2-3; D gene: TRBD2; CDR3 protein: CASSVGPSGREDTQYF; CDR3 DNA: TGTGCCAGCAGCGTAGGTCCTAGCGGGAGAGAAGATACGCAGTATTTT
clone size: .; V gene: TRBV28; J gene: TRBJ1-5; D gene: .; CDR3 protein: CASSFPAARNQPQHF; CDR3 DNA: TGTGCCAGCAGTTTCCCAGCGGCGAGGAATCAGCCCCAGCATTTT
clone size: .; V gene: TRBV6-7; J gene: TRBJ2-5; D gene: TRBD1; CDR3 protein: CASSRSGQAGQETQYF; CDR3 DNA: TGTGCCAGCAGTCGCTCGGGACAGGCGGGCCAAGAGACCCAGTACTTC
clone size: .; V gene: TRBV6-5; J gene: TRBJ2-7; D gene: .; CDR3 protein: CASTTLGRYEQYF; CDR3 DNA: TGTGCCAGCACCACCCTAGGCCGATACGAGCAGTACTTC
clone size: .; V gene: TRBV7-3; J gene: TRBJ2-5; D gene: TRBD1; CDR3 protein: CASSLIPDRAQYF; CDR3 DNA: TGTGCCAGCAGCTTAATCCCCGACAGGGCCCAGTACTTC
clone size: .; V gene: TRBV6-1; J gene: TRBJ1-1; D gene: .; CDR3 protein: CASSSPREGLEAFF; CDR3 DNA: TGTGCCAGCAGTTCGCCCAGGGAGGGCCTTGAAGCTTTCTTT
clone size: .; V gene: TRBV5-1; J gene: TRBJ1-1; D gene: TRBD1; CDR3 protein: CASSWTTGVTEAFF; CDR3 DNA: TGCGCCAGCAGCTGGACCACAGGGGTTACTGAAGCTTTCTTT
clone size: .; V gene: TRBV7-9; J gene: TRBJ1-1; D gene: .; CDR3 protein: CSSGNQGLGNTEAFF; CDR3 DNA: TGTTCCAGCGGAAATCAGGGGTTGGGGAACACTGAAGCTTTCTTT
clone size: .; V gene: TRBV5-1; J gene: TRBJ2-3; D gene: TRBD2; CDR3 protein: CASSHGTSRSTDTQYF; CDR3 DNA: TGCGCCAGCAGCCACGGGACTAGCAGGAGCACAGATACGCAGTATTTT
clone size: .; V gene: TRBV4-2; J gene: TRBJ1-1; D gene: .; CDR3 protein: CASSQDYGTEAFF; CDR3 DNA: TGTGCCAGCAGCCAAGATTACGGGACTGAAGCTTTCTTT
clone size: .; V gene: TRBV5-4; J gene: TRBJ2-7; D gene: TRBD2; CDR3 protein: CASSQGLAEEYF; CDR3 DNA: TGTGCCAGCAGCCAGGGACTAGCGGAGGAGTACTTC
clone size: .; V gene: TRBV5-1; J gene: TRBJ2-1; D gene: TRBD2; CDR3 protein: CASSLASLAGAGSYNEQFF; CDR3 DNA: TGCGCCAGCAGCTTGGCCAGTCTAGCGGGAGCGGGCTCCTACAATGAGCAGTTCTTC
clone size: .; V gene: TRBV6-1; J gene: TRBJ1-3; D gene: .; CDR3 protein: CASSEARGSSGNTIYF; CDR3 DNA: TGTGCCAGCAGTGAAGCGCGGGGTTCAAGTGGAAACACCATATATTTT
clone size: .; V gene: TRBV7-9; J gene: TRBJ2-7; D gene: TRBD1; CDR3 protein: CASSRDRGPEQYF; CDR3 DNA: TGTGCCAGCAGCCGTGACAGGGGGCCCGAGCAGTACTTC
clone size: .; V gene: TRBV10-3; J gene: TRBJ1-4; D gene: .; CDR3 protein: CAISEQGSNEKLFF; CDR3 DNA: TGTGCCATCAGTGAGCAGGGGTCTAATGAAAAACTGTTTTTT